The entry below describes one T cell receptor (beta chain). Antigen: not known. Germline V gives CDR1 LNHDA, CDR2 SQIVND (reference sequence). This CDR3 region has 13 residues. Trimming stripped 6 bases from V and 0 bases from J, with 9 bases between. The sample comes from a study of T cell repertoires and HLA-DP antigens. Study-wide context: Donor ages ranged from 18-to-29 to 60-to-69; a couple of men, one woman.

The PCR primers covered 54 TRBV and 13 TRBJ segments. For pre-culture CD4+ samples, the target was fewer than 250,000 T cell genomes. Sequencing was performed with immunoSEQ multiplex PCR; in TCRdb, only in-frame clones are kept and a portion is missing. The sample records fewer than 95,000 clones, about 89% being singletons. The TCR was taken from a man aged 50-59 years in good health and CMV-seronegative. What was sequenced was CD4+ T cells from PBMCs. This chain links TRBV19 with TRBJ2-7, with D tentatively TRBD2 (6 bases). The CDR3 protein is CASSPSDSYEQYF. CDR3 DNA: TGTGCCAGTAGCCCTAGCGACTCCTACGAGCAGTACTTC.